Listed below are T cell receptor beta chains from one sample, sequenced in a study of radiotherapy plus CTLA-4 blockade in lung cancer. Sequencing used immunoSEQ multiplex PCR; TCRdb keeps in-frame clones, though not all of them. In the table there are under 70,000 clones, roughly 77% of which are singletons. The starting material was peripheral blood, obtained from a patient treated with radiotherapy plus ipilimumab. The receptors shown here come from a human donor with non-small cell lung cancer who had a complete response to radiotherapy plus ipilimumab. CDR3s include the opening cysteine and the closing phenylalanine or tryptophan. A D gene is named only where the DNA matches it firmly. Only part of the rows carry a size: once, few, many, or a class if the clone is expanded.

d_call clone_size j_call v_call cdr3_aa cdr3_nt
NA NA TRBJ1-1 TRBV18 CASMGWGMNTEAFF TGTGCCAGCATGGGGTGGGGGATGAACACTGAAGCTTTCTTT
TRBD2 NA TRBJ2-2 TRBV18 CASSPGRGGQGTGELFF TGTGCCAGCTCACCCGGGCGCGGGGGGCAAGGCACCGGGGAGCTGTTTTTT
NA NA TRBJ2-3 TRBV4-1 CASSQDPAGRADTQYF TGCGCCAGCAGCCAAGACCCCGCCGGGCGCGCAGATACGCAGTATTTT
TRBD1 few TRBJ1-5 TRBV6-4 CASSRQGGQPQHF TGTGCCAGCAGCAGACAGGGGGGTCAGCCCCAGCATTTT
NA few TRBJ1-5 TRBV4-3 CASSPEGLGQPQHF TGCGCCAGCAGCCCAGAGGGGCTCGGTCAGCCCCAGCATTTT
NA few TRBJ1-1 TRBV10-3 CAIGRENTEAFF TGTGCCATCGGACGTGAGAACACTGAAGCTTTCTTT
NA NA TRBJ1-1 TRBV7-6 CASSLEGRNTEAFF TGTGCCAGCAGCCTAGAAGGGAGAAACACTGAAGCTTTCTTT
TRBD2 NA TRBJ2-1 TRBV28 CASSSPPGTSGSSYNEQFF TGTGCCAGCAGTTCCCCGCCGGGGACTAGCGGGAGCTCCTACAATGAGCAGTTCTTC
NA NA TRBJ2-7 TRBV10-2 CASGQISYEQYF TGCGCCAGCGGCCAGATTTCCTACGAGCAGTACTTC
NA NA TRBJ1-1 TRBV5-1 CASSWVGGAHTEAFF TGCGCCAGCAGTTGGGTAGGAGGCGCCCACACTGAAGCTTTCTTT
NA NA TRBJ1-1 TRBV7-2 CASSLLPGNTEAFF TGTGCCAGCAGCTTATTGCCCGGGAACACTGAAGCTTTCTTT
TRBD1 NA TRBJ1-1 TRBV28 CASNNPPGTGVMNTEAFF TGTGCCAGCAACAATCCTCCCGGGACAGGGGTCATGAACACTGAAGCTTTCTTT
NA NA TRBJ2-3 TRBV7-9 CASGGTDTQYF TGTGCCAGCGGTGGAACAGATACGCAGTATTTT
NA NA TRBJ1-2 TRBV6-5 CASRGSRNYGYTF TGTGCCAGCAGGGGGTCAAGGAACTATGGCTACACCTTC
NA once TRBJ2-5 TRBV6-1 CASTLDTSQETQYF TGTGCCAGCACCCTAGACACCTCCCAAGAGACCCAGTACTTC
NA NA TRBJ1-1 TRBV4-1 CASSQEHLNTEAFF TGCGCCAGCAGCCAAGAACACTTGAACACTGAAGCTTTCTTT
NA NA TRBJ2-6 TRBV12-5 CASAPSGANVLTF TGTGCTAGTGCCCCATCTGGGGCCAACGTCCTGACTTTC
TRBD2 NA TRBJ2-7 TRBV30 CAYSGGFYEQYF TGTGCCTATAGCGGGGGTTTTTACGAGCAGTACTTC
TRBD2 few TRBJ2-7 TRBV7-2 CASSRISGASYEQYF TGTGCCAGCAGCCGAATTAGCGGGGCCTCCTACGAGCAGTACTTC
TRBD1 NA TRBJ1-4 TRBV25-1 CASSPGQLEKLFF TGTGCCAGCAGTCCGGGACAGCTTGAAAAACTGTTTTTT
NA NA TRBJ2-7 TRBV10-3 CAIKGSSYEQYF TGTGCCATCAAAGGGTCTAGTTACGAGCAGTACTTC
NA once TRBJ1-2 TRBV4-1 CASSQADTFGGYTF TGCGCCAGCAGCCAAGCCGACACCTTCGGGGGCTACACCTTC
NA once TRBJ1-1 TRBV11-3 CASRLVSATNTEAFF TGTGCCAGCAGACTAGTGTCGGCCACGAACACTGAAGCTTTCTTT
NA NA TRBJ1-1 TRBV6-1 CASSGGRTQLDTEAFF TGTGCCAGCAGTGGAGGACGGACGCAACTGGACACTGAAGCTTTCTTT
NA NA TRBJ2-5 TRBV5-4 CAGSLEVRQETQYF TGTGCCGGCAGCTTGGAAGTACGGCAAGAGACCCAGTACTTC
TRBD2 NA TRBJ2-1 TRBV6-5 CASSYQLAENEQFF TGTGCCAGCAGTTACCAGCTAGCGGAGAATGAGCAGTTCTTC
NA NA TRBJ2-3 TRBV4-1 CASSQGFLGSTDTQYF TGCGCCAGCAGCCAAGGCTTTTTAGGGAGCACAGATACGCAGTATTTT
TRBD1 NA TRBJ2-1 TRBV11-3 CASSAPGTEKNEQFF TGTGCCAGCAGCGCGCCCGGGACAGAAAAAAATGAGCAGTTCTTC
TRBD1 NA TRBJ1-1 TRBV9 CASSVGGQMNTEAFF TGTGCCAGCAGCGTAGGGGGACAGATGAACACTGAAGCTTTCTTT
TRBD1 NA TRBJ2-6 TRBV5-4 CASSYQGVVSGANVLTF TGTGCCAGCAGCTACCAGGGGGTTGTCTCTGGGGCCAACGTCCTGACTTTC
NA NA TRBJ2-1 TRBV4-3 CASSLDESSYNEQFF TGCGCCAGCAGCCTGGATGAAAGCTCCTACAATGAGCAGTTCTTC
NA NA TRBJ2-6 TRBV5-1 CASSPLTSGANVLTF TGCGCCAGCAGCCCCCTTACCTCTGGGGCCAACGTCCTGACTTTC
TRBD1 NA TRBJ1-5 TRBV30 CAWSVRGTGDQPQHF TGTGCCTGGAGTGTACGGGGGACAGGGGATCAGCCCCAGCATTTT
NA NA TRBJ1-5 TRBV30 CAWSTGTLRNQPQHF TGTGCCTGGAGTACAGGGACACTTCGCAATCAGCCCCAGCATTTT
TRBD2 NA TRBJ2-6 TRBV10-1 CASSDGTNSGANVLTF TGCGCCAGCAGTGATGGGACTAACTCTGGGGCCAACGTCCTGACTTTC
NA NA TRBJ2-2 TRBV5-6 CASSLGPGLSNTGELFF TGTGCCAGCAGCCTCGGGCCGGGGCTGTCGAACACCGGGGAGCTGTTTTTT
NA NA TRBJ2-5 TRBV21-1 CASSKAQGVLETQYF TGTGCCAGCAGCAAAGCACAGGGGGTTTTAGAGACCCAGTACTTC
NA few TRBJ1-2 TRBV2 CASRVEQGLYGYTF TGTGCCAGCAGGGTCGAACAGGGTTTATATGGCTACACCTTC
NA NA TRBJ1-6 TRBV5-6 CASSLEQLRYSPLHF TGTGCCAGCAGCTTGGAACAGCTAAGGTATTCACCCCTCCACTTT
TRBD2 NA TRBJ2-5 TRBV11-3 CASSPGGGLEETQYF TGTGCCAGCAGCCCGGGCGGGGGTCTAGAGGAGACCCAGTACTTC
NA NA TRBJ1-5 TRBV7-9 CASSTPPGPQHF TGTGCCAGCAGCACCCCCCCGGGGCCCCAGCATTTT
NA NA TRBJ1-1 TRBV30 CAWSVRRGTEAFF TGTGCCTGGAGTGTCCGGAGGGGCACTGAAGCTTTCTTT
NA NA TRBJ2-1 TRBV7-9 CASSPGRSRYNEQFF TGTGCCAGCAGCCCCGGCCGGAGTAGATACAATGAGCAGTTCTTC
NA once TRBJ2-7 TRBV12-5 CASGSTSEQYF TGTGCTAGTGGTTCGACATCCGAGCAGTACTTC
NA NA TRBJ2-5 TRBV7-9 CASSLMDQGRETQYF TGTGCCAGCAGCTTGATGGATCAAGGGAGAGAGACCCAGTACTTC
NA NA TRBJ2-7 TRBV5-1 CASSLFQNSYEQYF TGCGCCAGCAGCTTGTTTCAAAACTCCTACGAGCAGTACTTC
NA few TRBJ1-6 TRBV27 CASTQTGRAPNSPLHF TGTGCCAGCACCCAGACAGGACGCGCTCCCAATTCACCCCTCCACTTT
NA NA TRBJ2-1 TRBV5-1 CASSRDAAFGEQFF TGCGCCAGCAGCCGGGACGCCGCGTTTGGTGAGCAGTTCTTC
TRBD1 few TRBJ1-2 TRBV7-8 CASSSDRVYGYTF TGTGCCAGCAGCTCCGACAGGGTCTATGGCTACACCTTC
NA once TRBJ1-1 TRBV29-1 CSVGSTDGTEAFF TGCAGCGTTGGCAGCACGGACGGCACTGAAGCTTTCTTT
NA NA TRBJ1-1 TRBV6-6 CASSYRDTEAFF TGTGCCAGCAGTTACAGGGACACTGAAGCTTTCTTT
NA NA TRBJ2-1 TRBV7-9 CASSLTSHEFF TGTGCCAGCAGCTTGACGAGCCACGAGTTCTTC
TRBD2 NA TRBJ2-3 TRBV7-2 CASSLGTSGVLGTQYF TGTGCCAGCAGCTTAGGGACTAGCGGGGTGTTGGGGACGCAGTATTTT
TRBD1 NA TRBJ2-6 TRBV19 CASKTGGFSGANVLTF TGTGCCAGTAAGACAGGGGGTTTCTCTGGGGCCAACGTCCTGACTTTC
NA NA TRBJ1-1 TRBV6-5 CASSRSGEVNTEAFF TGTGCCAGCAGTCGGTCAGGGGAGGTGAACACTGAAGCTTTCTTT
TRBD1 NA TRBJ2-7 TRBV10-1 CATYLGQGGDEQYF TGCGCCACCTACTTGGGACAGGGGGGCGACGAGCAGTACTTC
NA NA TRBJ1-2 TRBV5-6 CASSSGRRLYGYTF TGTGCCAGCAGCTCGGGACGGCGGCTCTATGGCTACACCTTC
TRBD2 NA TRBJ2-3 TRBV11-2 CASSSGLAGPSTDTQYF TGTGCCAGCAGCTCCGGACTAGCGGGCCCTAGCACAGATACGCAGTATTTT
NA NA TRBJ2-1 TRBV9 CASSATRTNEQFF TGTGCCAGCAGCGCTACTAGAACCAATGAGCAGTTCTTC